The 14 T cell receptor beta chains below were found in one sample sequenced in a study of cytomegalovirus exposure and HLA in healthy donors. The PCR had 60 Vbeta and 13 Jbeta primers. The repertoire was sequenced with immunoSEQ multiplex PCR; TCRdb's copy has only in-frame clones and lacks some. The sample includes about 180,000 clones, 76% of them seen just once. The sequenced sample was PBMCs. All receptors derive from a man aged 18 to 29 in good health and CMV-seronegative.

The chain recombines TRBV28 with TRBJ2-7; 8 bases line up with TRBD2. J gave up 2 bases and V 3 bases, and 9 bases lay outside the gene matches. The CDR3 totals 16 residues. Germline V gene data show CDR1 as MDHEN and CDR2 as SYDVKM. The CDR3 is CASSFGTSGQTYEQYF. The DNA for the CDR3 is TGTGCCAGCAGTTTCGGTACTAGCGGCCAGACCTACGAGCAGTACTTC.

The gene calls are TRBV7-9 and TRBJ2-4, with 11 bases that match TRBD1. Germline V gene data show CDR1 as SEHNR and CDR2 as FQNEAQ (reference sequence). CDR3 size: 15 residues. Losses at the gene ends were 5 bases for V and 7 bases for J; bases not matched to a gene: 7. The CDR3 DNA is TGTGCCAGCAGCCCAGCGGGGACAGGGGGGAACATTCAGTACTTC. Encoded protein: CASSPAGTGGNIQYF.

The rearrangement joins TRBV11-3 to TRBJ2-2; D is possibly TRBD2 (5 bases). Germline CDR1 is SGHNT and CDR2 is YENEEA. The CDR3 loop spans 15 amino acids. With 4 bases removed from V and 4 bases from J, the gap between germline ends came to 13 bases. CDR3 protein: CASSSGPRGTGELFF. CDR3 coding DNA: TGTGCCAGCAGCTCGGGCCCCCGGGGCACCGGGGAGCTGTTTTTT.

The table lists this clone with a few counts. The CDR3 here is CASSPTRARSYEQYF. DNA for the CDR3: TGTGCCAGCAGTCCAACCAGGGCGCGCTCCTACGAGCAGTACTTC. The chain combines TRBV27 with TRBJ2-7; D is possibly TRBD1 (5 bases). With 5 bases removed from V and 0 bases from J, the gap between germline ends came to 14 bases. Germline V gene sequence: CDR1 MNHEY, CDR2 SMNVEV (reference sequence). This CDR3 comprises 15 residues.

The V call is TRBV2, the J call TRBJ2-1; 7 bases fit TRBD1. Germline V gene lookup returns CDR1 SNHLY and CDR2 FYNNEI. V gave up 0 bases and J gave up 2 bases; unmatched junction bases: 10. This CDR3 has 18 amino acids. CDR3 sequence reads: CASSEALSWDRPYNEQFF. CDR3 in DNA: TGTGCCAGCAGTGAAGCGCTTTCCTGGGACAGACCCTACAATGAGCAGTTCTTC.

The chain is built from TRBV10-2 and TRBJ1-6, with D possibly matching TRBD1 (5 bases). The CDR3 spans 13 residues. Deletions cut 3 bases from V and 10 bases from J, with 10 bases between. Germline V gene data show CDR1 as WSHSY and CDR2 as SAAADI. This CDR3 reads CASSDGGRSPLHF. CDR3 DNA sequence: TGCGCCAGCAGTGACGGGGGTCGGTCACCCCTCCACTTT.

The CDR3 loop is CASSSGTETYEQYF. The CDR3 DNA is TGTGCCAGCAGTTCCGGGACAGAAACCTACGAGCAGTACTTC. The chain joins TRBV6-5 to TRBJ2-7; TRBD1 matches at 7 bases. The junction had 5 bases not matched to a gene; V was cut back by 4 bases and J by 2 bases. CDR1 is MNHEY and CDR2 is SVGAGI in the germline V gene. The CDR3 is 14 amino acids.

V gene TRBV6-5 combines with J gene TRBJ1-2; D is perhaps TRBD1 (5 bases). Germline V gene data show CDR1 as MNHEY and CDR2 as SVGAGI. V gave up 5 bases and J gave up 2 bases, with 9 bases separating them. This CDR3 has 13 amino acids. CDR3 nucleotides: TGTGCCAGCAGTCCCGGGGGGAACTATGGCTACACCTTC. This gives the protein CASSPGGNYGYTF.

The rearrangement uses TRBV5-6 and TRBJ2-7, with 8 bases that match TRBD1. The CDR3 totals 17 residues. V lost 4 bases, J lost 3 bases, and 15 bases stayed unmatched. The germline CDR1 and CDR2 sequences are SGHDT and YYEEEE. DNA of the CDR3: TGTGCCAGCAGCCTTCGGGACAGGCCCCTTGTATACTACGAGCAGTACTTC. It codes for CASSLRDRPLVYYEQYF.

There are a few counts of this clone. The chain couples TRBV5-4 to TRBJ2-2; tentative D call: TRBD1 (6 bases). Germline V CDR1 and CDR2: SGHNT, YYREEE (reference sequence). CDR3 size: 14 residues. The V end was cut by 4 bases, the J end by 5 bases, with 12 bases between. This CDR3 reads CASSPQGLTGELFF. The CDR3 DNA is TGTGCCAGCAGCCCTCAGGGGCTGACCGGGGAGCTGTTTTTT.

J is TRBJ1-1 and V is TRBV19, with 11 bases identical to TRBD1. The CDR3 has 15 residues. Germline CDR1 is LNHDA and CDR2 is SQIVND (reference sequence). The junction had 5 bases not matched to a gene; V was cut back by 3 bases and J by 5 bases. This CDR3 reads CASSMDRGRWTEAFF. The CDR3 DNA is TGTGCCAGTAGTATGGACAGGGGGCGGTGGACTGAAGCTTTCTTT.

V usage is TRBV7-9 and J usage is TRBJ1-3, with D possibly being TRBD1 (6 bases). CDR3 length equals 16 residues. Germline V lookup: CDR1 SEHNR, CDR2 FQNEAQ (reference sequence). Trimming cost V 4 bases and J 0 bases, with 13 bases left between them. The CDR3 nucleotides read TGTGCCAGCAGCTGGTTTGAGACAGGCTCTGGAAACACCATATATTTT. Protein sequence: CASSWFETGSGNTIYF.

Only one count was recorded for this clone. This sequence joins TRBV30 and TRBJ2-1; no definite D call. V lost 0 bases and J 6 bases, leaving 6 bases between the germline ends. This CDR3 comprises 12 residues. Germline V gives CDR1 GTSNPN, CDR2 SVGIG (reference sequence). The CDR3 protein is CAWSVGPNEQFF. The CDR3 nucleotides are TGTGCCTGGAGTGTCGGTCCCAATGAGCAGTTCTTC.

The chain employs TRBV27 and TRBJ2-6; possible D gene TRBD2, 6 bases. The germline CDR1 and CDR2 sequences are MNHEY and SMNVEV (reference sequence). The ends were cut back, 0 bases at V and 0 bases at J, with 12 bases in the middle. CDR3 length equals 18 residues. The CDR3 loop reads CASSLSEGDLSGANVLTF. The CDR3 DNA is TGTGCCAGCAGTTTATCGGAGGGCGACCTCTCTGGGGCCAACGTCCTGACTTTC.